The sample holds one count of the clone carrying this T cell receptor (beta chain). The data derive from a study of prognosis after radiotherapy for stage I lung cancer. The genomic DNA TCR beta CDR3 region underwent two rounds of multiplex PCR. The authors ran first-round PCR with primers specific to each TRBV and TRBJ gene. TCRdb analysed the multiplex PCR reads with MiXCR anew, one entry per CDR3 protein. Of around 31,000 distinct CDR3 sequences listed, about 43% were seen once; the top ten hold approximately 15%. The V and J ends lost 6 bases and 9 bases respectively, with 12 bases between them. CDR3 length equals 12 residues. CDR1 and CDR2 (germline): LNHDA, SQIVND (reference sequence).

The gene calls are TRBV19 and TRBJ2-1; D remains unclear. The clonotype originates from a donor at least 50 years old with non-small cell lung cancer. Sequencing was performed on PBMCs, taken before or after stereotactic body radiation therapy (not recorded which). The CDR3 DNA sequence: TGTGCCAGTAGCTCCCTCGGAGTTGAGCAGTTCTTC. Amino acids: CASSSLGVEQFF.